The rows below give T cell receptor beta chains drawn from one sample of a study of blood T cells in healthy people across ages. TCRdb used MiXCR to reprocess the 5' RACE reads, holding one entry per CDR3 protein. The sample lists approximately 680,000 distinct CDR3 sequences, 32% occurring once. Material: blood. All receptors come from a woman of 80 years or more in good health. CDR3s include the opening cysteine and the closing phenylalanine or tryptophan. The D gene is left open where the match is weak. For some rows the clone size is stated as once, few or many, or as a class when expanded; others skip it.

abundance: -
d_gene: -
v_gene: TRBV3-1
j_gene: TRBJ2-1
CDR3aa: CASSEDRNNEQFF
CDR3nt: TGTGCCAGCAGTGAAGACAGAAACAATGAGCAGTTCTTC

abundance: -
d_gene: -
v_gene: TRBV5-1
j_gene: TRBJ1-1
CDR3aa: CASSLGTVKGEAFF
CDR3nt: TGCGCCAGCAGCTTGGGGACAGTCAAAGGTGAAGCTTTCTTT

abundance: -
d_gene: -
v_gene: TRBV20-1
j_gene: TRBJ1-1
CDR3aa: CSARDTLNTEAFF
CDR3nt: TGCAGTGCTCGCGACACTTTGAACACTGAAGCTTTCTTT

abundance: many
d_gene: -
v_gene: TRBV29-1
j_gene: TRBJ1-2
CDR3aa: CSVEGVRGDYGYTF
CDR3nt: TGCAGCGTTGAAGGGGTCAGGGGCGACTATGGCTACACCTTC

abundance: many
d_gene: TRBD1
v_gene: TRBV6-5
j_gene: TRBJ1-6
CDR3aa: CASSRTGGESPLHF
CDR3nt: TGTGCCAGCAGTCGGACAGGGGGCGAGTCACCCCTCCACTTT

abundance: -
d_gene: -
v_gene: TRBV7-2
j_gene: TRBJ2-7
CDR3aa: CASTPWNRGVYGQYF
CDR3nt: TGTGCCAGCACCCCGTGGAACCGAGGGGTCTACGGGCAGTACTTC

abundance: many
d_gene: TRBD1
v_gene: TRBV5-6
j_gene: TRBJ2-1
CDR3aa: CASSWTGNSYNEQFF
CDR3nt: TGTGCCAGCAGCTGGACAGGGAACTCCTACAATGAGCAGTTCTTC

abundance: many
d_gene: -
v_gene: TRBV20-1
j_gene: TRBJ2-3
CDR3aa: CSASGGSMGSADTQYF
CDR3nt: TGCAGTGCTAGTGGCGGGTCCATGGGATCTGCAGATACGCAGTATTTT

abundance: -
d_gene: TRBD1
v_gene: TRBV7-9
j_gene: TRBJ2-5
CDR3aa: CASRRDRGQTQYF
CDR3nt: TGTGCCAGCAGGCGGGACAGGGGACAGACCCAGTACTTC

abundance: -
d_gene: TRBD2
v_gene: TRBV18
j_gene: TRBJ2-1
CDR3aa: CASSPRLAGGGEQFF
CDR3nt: TGTGCCAGCTCACCACGACTAGCGGGGGGCGGAGAGCAGTTCTTC

abundance: few
d_gene: -
v_gene: TRBV11-2
j_gene: TRBJ2-5
CDR3aa: CASSPRVGGGLKEAQYF
CDR3nt: TGTGCCAGCAGCCCCCGGGTGGGGGGTGGATTAAAAGAGGCCCAGTACTTC

abundance: many
d_gene: -
v_gene: TRBV20-1
j_gene: TRBJ2-7
CDR3aa: CSAVRSESSYEQYF
CDR3nt: TGCAGTGCCGTTAGGTCGGAGAGCTCCTACGAGCAGTACTTC

abundance: many
d_gene: TRBD2
v_gene: TRBV24-1
j_gene: TRBJ2-3
CDR3aa: CATSDRIGGTDTQYF
CDR3nt: TGTGCCACCAGTGATAGGATCGGGGGGACAGATACGCAGTATTTT

abundance: many
d_gene: -
v_gene: TRBV2
j_gene: TRBJ2-7
CDR3aa: CASSLVLRTDEQYF
CDR3nt: TGTGCCAGCAGTTTAGTTTTGAGGACGGACGAGCAGTACTTC

abundance: many
d_gene: -
v_gene: TRBV5-8
j_gene: TRBJ2-1
CDR3aa: CASSFRPPGNEQFF
CDR3nt: TGTGCCAGCAGCTTCCGCCCCCCCGGGAATGAGCAGTTCTTC

abundance: few
d_gene: -
v_gene: TRBV12-3/TRBV12-4
j_gene: TRBJ2-1
CDR3aa: CASSLGGTQFF
CDR3nt: TGTGCCAGCAGTTTAGGAGGAACGCAGTTCTTC